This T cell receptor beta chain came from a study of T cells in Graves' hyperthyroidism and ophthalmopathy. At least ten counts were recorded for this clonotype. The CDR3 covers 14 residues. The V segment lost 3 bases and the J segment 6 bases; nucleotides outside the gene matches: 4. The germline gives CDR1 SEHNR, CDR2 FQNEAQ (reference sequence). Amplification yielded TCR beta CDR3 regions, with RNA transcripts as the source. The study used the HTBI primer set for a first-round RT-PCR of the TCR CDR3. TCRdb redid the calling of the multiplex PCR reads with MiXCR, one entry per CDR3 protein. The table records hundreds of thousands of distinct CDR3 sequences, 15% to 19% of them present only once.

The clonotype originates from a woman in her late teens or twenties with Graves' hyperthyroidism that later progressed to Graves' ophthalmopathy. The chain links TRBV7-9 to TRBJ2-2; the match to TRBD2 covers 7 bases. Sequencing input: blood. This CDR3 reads CASSLSGTPGELFF. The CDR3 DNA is TGTGCCAGCAGCTTGAGCGGGACCCCCGGGGAGCTGTTTTTT.